A selection of T cell receptor beta chains follows, all from one sample in a study of blood T cell repertoires in COVID-19. The assay was immunoSEQ multiplex PCR, and TCRdb's table has in-frame clones only and misses some. This repertoire shows under 250,000 clones, roughly 86% found once; its top ten account for more than 6.5%. Sequencing used peripheral blood. These receptors were obtained from a woman in her 70s with active or convalescent COVID-19. The conserved cysteine and the conserved F or W are not part of the CDR3 here. The order of the fields is J gene, clone size, V gene, CDR3 protein. Some rows mark clone size as missing; the rest say once, few, many or name a class of expanded clone.

TRBJ2-2,-,TRBV12-3/TRBV12-4,ASSFRWTGELF
TRBJ2-1,once,TRBV6-6,ATDRANEQF
TRBJ2-7,-,TRBV18,ASSPEYRGPYEQY
TRBJ1-2,-,TRBV12-3/TRBV12-4,ASSTGDYGYT
TRBJ2-7,-,TRBV7-9,ASSPTGRAAYEQY
TRBJ1-5,once,TRBV19,ASSTGTGVTQPQH
TRBJ2-7,-,TRBV27,ASSLTGPYEQY
TRBJ2-7,once,TRBV6-6,ASRTGQAYEQY
TRBJ2-4,few,TRBV19,ASSIGGTASPTQY
TRBJ1-3,-,TRBV9,ASSVEAGRGNTIY
TRBJ1-6,-,TRBV7-3,ASNLQGFYASPLH
TRBJ2-5,-,TRBV7-9,ASSLVPQETQY
TRBJ1-1,once,TRBV4-1,ASSHLWGEGDTEAF
TRBJ2-7,-,TRBV19,ASSIAGQIYEQY
TRBJ1-1,-,TRBV6-6,GVWPGMNTEAF
TRBJ1-2,-,TRBV27,ASSLSYPDRDAGYT
TRBJ1-2,-,TRBV29-1,SVTGEVYT
TRBJ2-1,-,TRBV5-4,ASSLLASEQF
TRBJ1-1,-,TRBV5-5,ASSSRGGNTEAF
TRBJ1-1,-,TRBV6-6,ASSYGRSGTEAF
TRBJ1-4,few,TRBV5-1,ASSLRGSVEKLF
TRBJ2-3,-,TRBV6-5,ASSYASGAPTDTQY
TRBJ1-1,-,TRBV5-1,ASSPNARSRDTEAF
TRBJ1-4,-,TRBV11-3,ASSSYSPATNEKLF
TRBJ1-2,few,TRBV19,ASRDYRDFFYGYT
TRBJ1-2,-,TRBV3-1/TRBV3-2,ASSHSPLVGNYGYT
TRBJ2-1,-,TRBV5-5,ASIGIDSSYNEQF
TRBJ2-2,-,TRBV27,ASSPSPTGSGELF
TRBJ2-5,-,TRBV6-1,ASSDFLGTRVETQY
TRBJ1-2,-,TRBV29-1,SANRGIHGYT
TRBJ2-2,once,TRBV7-2,ASSLGRGPTGELF
TRBJ1-5,-,TRBV2,ASTREGNQPQH
TRBJ2-1,-,TRBV5-4,ASSTGPGPHSYNEQF
TRBJ2-6,-,TRBV18,ASSPREDSGANVLT
TRBJ2-3,-,TRBV11-3,ASSPGRRGYTDTQY
TRBJ1-2,-,TRBV3-1/TRBV3-2,ASSQEGLYGYT
TRBJ2-3,-,TRBV24-1,ATQSTTDTQY
TRBJ1-6,-,TRBV18,ASSPLPDSPLH
TRBJ2-1,-,TRBV6-2/TRBV6-3,ASIPGTSYNEQF
TRBJ1-2,-,TRBV5-4,ASSLWSGINYGYT
TRBJ2-2,-,TRBV21-1,ASTSEDNVGNTGELF
TRBJ1-5,-,TRBV19,ASSLTGGNQPQH
TRBJ2-7,-,TRBV4-2,ASSPRKSGAEQY
TRBJ2-7,once,TRBV6-2/TRBV6-3,ASSYPGLRLYEQY
TRBJ1-1,-,TRBV5-1,ASSLGQTAGTEAF
TRBJ1-5,-,TRBV2,ASSLNQPQH
TRBJ1-2,-,TRBV2,ASSDPRQWYGYT
TRBJ1-1,-,TRBV10-3,AISLAGTAEAF
TRBJ2-7,-,TRBV5-4,ASSFSGGHYEQY
TRBJ1-4,-,TRBV27,ASGPGTGSKLF
TRBJ1-1,-,TRBV12-3/TRBV12-4,ASSTQGNTEAF
TRBJ1-4,-,TRBV5-6,ASSPPPTGNPRKLF
TRBJ2-2,-,TRBV19,ASSIWTSGDVRGELF
TRBJ1-5,-,TRBV7-9,ASSLAAGGRLGNQPQH
TRBJ1-1,once,TRBV12-5,ASGITVGVNTEAF
TRBJ1-1,-,TRBV6-5,ASSRLNTEAF
TRBJ2-1,-,TRBV11-2,ASSLQRGSYNEQF